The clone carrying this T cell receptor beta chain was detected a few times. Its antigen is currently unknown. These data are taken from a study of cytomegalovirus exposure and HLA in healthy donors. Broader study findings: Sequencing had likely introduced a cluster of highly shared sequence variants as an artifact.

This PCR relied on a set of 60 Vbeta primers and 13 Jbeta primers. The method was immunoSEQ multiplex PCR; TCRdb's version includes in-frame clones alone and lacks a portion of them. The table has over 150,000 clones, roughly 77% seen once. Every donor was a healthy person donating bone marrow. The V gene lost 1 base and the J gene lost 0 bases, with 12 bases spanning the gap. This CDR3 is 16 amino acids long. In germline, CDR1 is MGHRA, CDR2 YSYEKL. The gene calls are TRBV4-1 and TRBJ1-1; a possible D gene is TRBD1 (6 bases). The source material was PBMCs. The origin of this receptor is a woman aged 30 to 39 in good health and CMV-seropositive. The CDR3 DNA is TGCGCCAGCAGCCAAGTTGGTCACAGGGTGAACACTGAAGCTTTCTTT. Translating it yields CASSQVGHRVNTEAFF.